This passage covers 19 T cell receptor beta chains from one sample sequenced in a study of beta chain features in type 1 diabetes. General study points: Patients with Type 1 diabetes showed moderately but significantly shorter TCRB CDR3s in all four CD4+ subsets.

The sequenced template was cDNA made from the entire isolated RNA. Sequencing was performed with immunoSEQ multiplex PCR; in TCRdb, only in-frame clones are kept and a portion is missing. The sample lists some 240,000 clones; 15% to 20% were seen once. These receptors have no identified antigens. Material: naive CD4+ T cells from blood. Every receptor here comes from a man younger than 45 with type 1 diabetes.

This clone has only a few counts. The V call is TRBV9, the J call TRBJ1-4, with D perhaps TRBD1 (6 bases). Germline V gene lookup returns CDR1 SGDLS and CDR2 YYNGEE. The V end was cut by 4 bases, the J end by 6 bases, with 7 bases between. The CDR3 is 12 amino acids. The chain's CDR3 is CASSRGDEKLFF. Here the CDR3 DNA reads TGTGCCAGCAGCAGGGGGGATGAAAAACTGTTTTTT.

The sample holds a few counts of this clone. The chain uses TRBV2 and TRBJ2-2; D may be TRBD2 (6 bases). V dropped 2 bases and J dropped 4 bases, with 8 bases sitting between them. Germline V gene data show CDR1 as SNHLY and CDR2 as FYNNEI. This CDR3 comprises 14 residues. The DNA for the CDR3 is TGTGCCAGCAGTGAACCCGGGGGCACCGGGGAGCTGTTTTTT. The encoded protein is CASSEPGGTGELFF.

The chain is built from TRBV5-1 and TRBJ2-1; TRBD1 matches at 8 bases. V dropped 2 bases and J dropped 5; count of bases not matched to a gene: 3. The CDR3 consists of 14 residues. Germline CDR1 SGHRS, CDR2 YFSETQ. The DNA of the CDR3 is TGCGCCAGCAGCTTAGAGGACAGGGACAATGAGCAGTTCTTC. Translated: CASSLEDRDNEQFF.

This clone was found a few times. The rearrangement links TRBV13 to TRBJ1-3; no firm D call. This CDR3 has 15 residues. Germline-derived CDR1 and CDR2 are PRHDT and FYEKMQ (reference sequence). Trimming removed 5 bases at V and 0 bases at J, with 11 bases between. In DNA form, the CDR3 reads TGTGCCAGCAGCCCCCGCCGCAGCTCTGGAAACACCATATATTTT. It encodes CASSPRRSSGNTIYF.

CDR3 DNA: TGTGCCAGCAGCGTTGGCAGTCAAAAGCCCGAGCAGTACTTC. Its protein is CASSVGSQKPEQYF. The V and J genes are TRBV9 and TRBJ2-7; D unclear. CDR3 length: 14 amino acids. Per germline, CDR1 SGDLS and CDR2 YYNGEE. V was trimmed by 2 bases and J by 6 bases, leaving 15 bases between them.

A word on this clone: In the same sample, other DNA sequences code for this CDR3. The CDR3 here is CASSPKNTEAFF. CDR3 sequence (DNA): TGTGCCAGCAGCCCCAAGAACACTGAAGCTTTCTTT. V usage is TRBV7-9 and J usage is TRBJ1-1; D unresolved. V dropped 5 bases and J dropped 1 base, with 5 bases sitting between them. CDR3 length equals 12 residues. Looked up from germline, CDR1 is SEHNR and CDR2 is FQNEAQ (reference sequence).

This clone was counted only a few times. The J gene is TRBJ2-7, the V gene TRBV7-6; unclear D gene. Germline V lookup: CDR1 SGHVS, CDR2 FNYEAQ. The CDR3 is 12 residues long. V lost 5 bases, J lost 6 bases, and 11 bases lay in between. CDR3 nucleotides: TGTGCCAGCAGCAGGTCCCGAGGCGAGCAGTACTTC. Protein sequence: CASSRSRGEQYF.

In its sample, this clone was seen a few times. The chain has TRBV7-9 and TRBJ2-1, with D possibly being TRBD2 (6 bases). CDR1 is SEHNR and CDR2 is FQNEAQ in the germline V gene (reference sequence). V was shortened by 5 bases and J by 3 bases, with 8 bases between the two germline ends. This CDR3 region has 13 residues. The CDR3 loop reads CASSRGNYNEQFF. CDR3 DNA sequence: TGTGCCAGCAGCCGCGGGAACTACAATGAGCAGTTCTTC. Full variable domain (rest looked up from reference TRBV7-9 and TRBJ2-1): DTGVSQNPRHKITKRGQNVTFRCDPISEHNRLYWYRQTLGQGPEFLTYFQNEAQLEKSRLLSDRFSAERPKGSFSTLEIQRTEQGDSAMYLCASSRGNYNEQFFGPGTRLTVL.

The CDR3 bases are TGTGCCAGTAGTATAGATGACAGGGGCGGCACTGAAGCTTTCTTT. This codes for CASSIDDRGGTEAFF. The chain joins TRBV19 to TRBJ1-1; 8 positions match TRBD1. The ends lost 0 bases at V and 4 bases at J; junction bases unmatched: 4. The germline V gene encodes CDR1 LNHDA and CDR2 SQIVND (reference sequence). The CDR3 loop spans 15 amino acids.

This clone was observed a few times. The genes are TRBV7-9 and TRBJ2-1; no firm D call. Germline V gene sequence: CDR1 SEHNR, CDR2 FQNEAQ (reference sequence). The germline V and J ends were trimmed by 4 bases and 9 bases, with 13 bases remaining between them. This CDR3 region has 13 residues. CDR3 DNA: TGTGCCAGCAGCTCGGACCTAATACGTGAGCAGTTCTTC. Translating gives CASSSDLIREQFF.

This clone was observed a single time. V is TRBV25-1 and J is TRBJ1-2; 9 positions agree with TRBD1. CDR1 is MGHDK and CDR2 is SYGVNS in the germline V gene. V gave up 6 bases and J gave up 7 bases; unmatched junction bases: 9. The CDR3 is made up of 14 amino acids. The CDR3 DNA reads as TGTGCCAGCAGCTTTCACAGGGGGCAGCGTGGCTACACCTTC. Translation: CASSFHRGQRGYTF.

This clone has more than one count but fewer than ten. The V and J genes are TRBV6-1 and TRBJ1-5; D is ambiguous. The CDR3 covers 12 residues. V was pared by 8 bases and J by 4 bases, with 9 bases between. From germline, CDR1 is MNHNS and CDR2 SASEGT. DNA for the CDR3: TGTGCCAGCCGGGATCAAAATCAGCCCCAGCATTTT. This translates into CASRDQNQPQHF.

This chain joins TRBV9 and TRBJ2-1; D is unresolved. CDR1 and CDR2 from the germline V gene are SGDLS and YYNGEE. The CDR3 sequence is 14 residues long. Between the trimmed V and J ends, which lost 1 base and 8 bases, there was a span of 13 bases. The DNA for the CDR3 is TGTGCCAGCAGCGTAATTCCGGAGACGGATGAGCAGTTCTTC. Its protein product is CASSVIPETDEQFF.

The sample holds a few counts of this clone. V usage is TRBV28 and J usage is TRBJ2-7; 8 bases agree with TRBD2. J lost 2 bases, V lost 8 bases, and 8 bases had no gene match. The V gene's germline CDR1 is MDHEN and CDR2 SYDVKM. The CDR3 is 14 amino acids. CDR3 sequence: CASCPAGGTYEQYF. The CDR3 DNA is TGTGCCAGCTGCCCGGCGGGAGGAACCTACGAGCAGTACTTC.

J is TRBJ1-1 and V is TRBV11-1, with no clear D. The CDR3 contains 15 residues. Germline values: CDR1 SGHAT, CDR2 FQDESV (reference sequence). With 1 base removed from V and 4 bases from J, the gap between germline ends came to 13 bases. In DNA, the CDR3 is TGTGCCAGCAGCTTAGAGGCCGGCCTGAGCACTGAAGCTTTCTTT. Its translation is CASSLEAGLSTEAFF.

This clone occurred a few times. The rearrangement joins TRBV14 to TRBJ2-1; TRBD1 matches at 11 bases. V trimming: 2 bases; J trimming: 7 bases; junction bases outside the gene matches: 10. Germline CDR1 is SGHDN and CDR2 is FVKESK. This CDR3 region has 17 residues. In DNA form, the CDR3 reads TGTGCCAGCAGCCAACGGACAGGGGGCGCCCCAGGGAATGAGCAGTTCTTC. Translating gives CASSQRTGGAPGNEQFF.

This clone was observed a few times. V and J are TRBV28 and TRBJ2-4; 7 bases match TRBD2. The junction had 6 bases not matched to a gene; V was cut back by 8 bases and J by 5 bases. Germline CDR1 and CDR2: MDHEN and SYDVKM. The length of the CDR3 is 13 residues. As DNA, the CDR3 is TGTGCCAGCGTTTTCAGCGGGGAAAACATTCAGTACTTC. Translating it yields CASVFSGENIQYF.

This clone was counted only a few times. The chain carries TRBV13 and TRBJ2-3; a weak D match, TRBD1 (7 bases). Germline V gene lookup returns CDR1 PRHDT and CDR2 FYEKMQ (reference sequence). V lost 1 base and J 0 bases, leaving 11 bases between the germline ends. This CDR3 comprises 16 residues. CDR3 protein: CASSLAAGGSTDTQYF. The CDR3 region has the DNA TGTGCCAGCAGCTTAGCGGCAGGGGGGAGCACAGATACGCAGTATTTT.

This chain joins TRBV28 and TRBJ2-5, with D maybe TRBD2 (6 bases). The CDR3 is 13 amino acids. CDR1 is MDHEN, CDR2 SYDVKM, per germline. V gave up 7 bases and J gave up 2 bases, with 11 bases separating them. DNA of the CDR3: TGTGCCAGCACCCTGGGGGGACAAGAGACCCAGTACTTC. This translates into CASTLGGQETQYF.